One sample yielded the 3 T cell receptor beta chains listed below, sequenced in a study of shared clonotypes between healthy human individuals (dated by TCRdb to the early 2020s). The library relied on the immunoSEQ multiplex PCR assay. TCRdb limited this immuneACCESS table to in-frame rearrangements with V and J called. A share of clones is missing; checked studies link under half to unresolved V genes, and the rest is unexplained. For this sample there are some 2 million clones; 95% appear just once. Around 0.13% of the sample belongs to the ten largest clones. Sequenced: naive CD4+ T cells sorted from blood. This sample's cell subset or site label indicates: CD45RA+ positively selected. These receptor sequences come from a young man in good health.

This chain connects TRBV5-4 to TRBJ2-1, with 11 bases aligning to TRBD2. Germline CDR1 reads SGHNT; CDR2 reads YYREEE (reference sequence). The CDR3 has 17 amino acids. Trimming took 0 bases from V and 5 from J; bases not matched to a gene: 7. The CDR3 loop is CASSLAGYSGRDNEQFF. The CDR3 DNA sequence: TGTGCCAGCAGCTTGGCGGGTTATAGCGGGAGGGACAATGAGCAGTTCTTC.

This chain joins TRBV7-2 and TRBJ2-7; D call uncertain. The CDR3 consists of 14 residues. The V gene's germline CDR1 is SGHTA and CDR2 FQGNSA. The V end was cut by 1 base, the J end by 2 bases, with 9 bases between. CDR3 loop: CASSLVSNPYEQYF. Written as DNA, the CDR3 is TGTGCCAGCAGCTTAGTCTCTAACCCCTACGAGCAGTACTTC.

The chain carries TRBV5-4 and TRBJ1-6, with TRBD1 identical over 7 bases. Germline CDR1 reads SGHNT; CDR2 reads YYREEE (reference sequence). The CDR3 has 15 residues. V was clipped by 4 bases and J by 7 bases; unmatched bases: 8. The CDR3 DNA follows: TGTGCCAGCAGCCCCGAGAGGGGGCAAAATTCACCCCTCCACTTT. Amino acid sequence: CASSPERGQNSPLHF.